The 3 T cell receptor beta chains in this list originate from one sample, sequenced in a study of T cell responses to AZD1222 COVID-19 vaccine (dated by TCRdb to about 2021). Libraries were constructed by the immunoSEQ multiplex PCR assay. The source is immuneACCESS, and TCRdb retained only in-frame sequences with V and J called. Part of the clones is not carried over; for the studies checked, unresolved V genes explain less than half of this, and the remainder is unexplained. For this sample the table gives 75,000 or so clones, of which 91% were detected only once. 25% to 30% of the sample is held by the ten biggest clonotypes. The time point label of this sample denotes: about 28 days (+/-7) after the second vaccine dose. The specimen was peripheral blood, collected 28 days after the second AZD1222 dose. These receptors originate from an adult who received the AZD1222 COVID-19 vaccine.

The rearrangement links TRBV10-3 to TRBJ2-3; 12 bases map to TRBD2. V was clipped by 6 bases and J by 4 bases; unmatched bases: 2. The CDR3 is 14 residues long. Per the germline V gene, CDR1 is ENHRY and CDR2 is SYGVKD. The CDR3 DNA reads TGTGCCATCAGACTAGCGGGAGGCGCAGATACGCAGTATTTT. Protein product: CAIRLAGGADTQYF.

The rearrangement joins TRBV7-9 to TRBJ2-6; no clear D gene. CDR1 and CDR2 (germline): SEHNR, FQNEAQ (reference sequence). This CDR3 is built from 14 residues. Deletions cut 5 bases from V and 0 bases from J, with 5 bases between. The CDR3 DNA sequence: TGTGCCAGCAGCCTCGACTCTGGGGCCAACGTCCTGACTTTC. Its translation is CASSLDSGANVLTF.

This clone was picked up one time. This chain connects TRBV28 to TRBJ2-3; 8 bases line up with TRBD2. In germline, CDR1 is MDHEN, CDR2 SYDVKM. V gave up 4 bases and J gave up 4 bases; unmatched junction bases: 7. The length of the CDR3 is 15 residues. DNA of the CDR3: TGTGCCAGCAGTTCACCGGGGGGGCTCGCAGATACGCAGTATTTT. It specifies CASSSPGGLADTQYF.